A selection of T cell receptor beta chains follows, all from one sample in a study of sequential checkpoint blockade in melanoma. The method was immunoSEQ multiplex PCR; TCRdb's version includes in-frame clones alone and lacks a portion of them. This sample has about 8,000 clones, with about 55% found just once. The specimen comprised CD8+ T cells sorted from blood (inferred from file names), sampled from a patient given nivolumab and ipilimumab in sequence. These receptors came from a human donor with melanoma. Both conserved end residues are part of each CDR3. Fields, in order: V gene, D gene, clone size, J gene, CDR3 protein, CDR3 DNA. The D gene is left open where the match is weak. The size of a clone is reported for some rows only, either as once, few or many, or as a class for expanded clones.

V: TRBV29-1
D: TRBD1
size: -
J: TRBJ2-1
CDR3: CSSYRGHNEQFF
DNA: TGCAGCAGCTACAGGGGCCACAATGAGCAGTTCTTC

V: TRBV7-9
D: TRBD1
size: -
J: TRBJ1-2
CDR3: CASRSDRENYGYTF
DNA: TGTGCCAGCAGATCGGACAGGGAAAACTATGGCTACACCTTC

V: TRBV6-6
D: -
size: -
J: TRBJ1-1
CDR3: CASSYSSNTEAFF
DNA: TGTGCCAGCAGTTACTCGAGTAACACTGAAGCTTTCTTT

V: TRBV7-2
D: TRBD1
size: -
J: TRBJ1-5
CDR3: CASSPRQGDSNQPQHF
DNA: TGTGCCAGCAGCCCACGACAGGGGGATAGCAATCAGCCCCAGCATTTT

V: TRBV7-2
D: -
size: -
J: TRBJ2-7
CDR3: CASSTRTVPYEQYF
DNA: TGTGCCAGCAGCACCAGGACAGTCCCCTACGAGCAGTACTTC

V: TRBV4-1
D: TRBD1
size: -
J: TRBJ2-7
CDR3: CASSLRQGPYEQYF
DNA: TGCGCCAGCAGCCTCCGACAGGGTCCCTACGAGCAGTACTTC

V: TRBV2
D: -
size: -
J: TRBJ2-7
CDR3: CASSDGPLGGYEQYF
DNA: TGTGCCAGCAGCGACGGGCCCCTTGGAGGCTACGAGCAGTACTTC

V: TRBV9
D: TRBD1
size: -
J: TRBJ1-2
CDR3: CASSVGSAQGDGYTF
DNA: TGTGCCAGCAGCGTAGGATCGGCACAGGGGGATGGCTACACCTTC

V: TRBV19
D: -
size: few
J: TRBJ2-7
CDR3: CARLETRRDEQYF
DNA: TGTGCCAGGTTAGAAACCCGACGGGACGAGCAGTACTTC

V: TRBV9
D: -
size: -
J: TRBJ1-5
CDR3: CASSVEDGQAQHF
DNA: TGTGCCAGCAGCGTAGAGGATGGGCAGGCCCAGCATTTT

V: TRBV4-1
D: -
size: few
J: TRBJ2-7
CDR3: CASSPYPGSYEQYF
DNA: TGCGCCAGCAGCCCCTACCCGGGCTCCTACGAGCAGTACTTC

V: TRBV29-1
D: -
size: -
J: TRBJ2-7
CDR3: CSVVTGAGQYF
DNA: TGCAGCGTTGTTACCGGTGCGGGGCAGTACTTC

V: TRBV28
D: -
size: -
J: TRBJ2-7
CDR3: CASTPETDLYEQYF
DNA: TGTGCCAGCACTCCTGAGACAGACCTCTACGAGCAGTACTTC

V: TRBV28
D: -
size: medium-sized
J: TRBJ2-7
CDR3: CASSFGGWTYEQYF
DNA: TGTGCCAGCAGTTTTGGCGGGTGGACCTACGAGCAGTACTTC

V: TRBV18
D: -
size: few
J: TRBJ2-2
CDR3: CASSPRTATGELFF
DNA: TGTGCCAGCTCACCAAGGACTGCAACCGGGGAGCTGTTTTTT

V: TRBV18
D: TRBD2
size: few
J: TRBJ2-3
CDR3: CASSPGTSGVSDTQYF
DNA: TGTGCCAGCTCACCAGGGACTAGCGGAGTCTCAGATACGCAGTATTTT

V: TRBV9
D: TRBD1
size: -
J: TRBJ1-6
CDR3: CASSPGTGISPLHF
DNA: TGTGCCAGCAGCCCCGGGACAGGGATTTCACCCCTCCACTTT

V: TRBV7-3
D: -
size: -
J: TRBJ1-1
CDR3: CASSLGQGMNTEAFF
DNA: TGTGCCAGCAGCTTAGGTCAGGGGATGAACACTGAAGCTTTCTTT

V: TRBV5-6
D: -
size: -
J: TRBJ2-1
CDR3: CASSKGGNEQFF
DNA: TGTGCCAGCAGCAAAGGGGGCAATGAGCAGTTCTTC

V: TRBV6-4
D: -
size: -
J: TRBJ1-2
CDR3: CASRAGTHYGYTF
DNA: TGTGCCAGCAGAGCCGGGACACACTATGGCTACACCTTC

V: TRBV2
D: TRBD1
size: few
J: TRBJ1-1
CDR3: CASSVLDRDAFF
DNA: TGTGCCAGCAGTGTTTTGGACAGGGACGCTTTCTTT

V: TRBV9
D: -
size: -
J: TRBJ2-3
CDR3: CASSDGYSGVTDTQYF
DNA: TGTGCCAGCAGCGATGGGTATAGCGGAGTCACAGATACGCAGTATTTT

V: TRBV2
D: TRBD1
size: -
J: TRBJ1-5
CDR3: CASTKTGGGQPQHF
DNA: TGTGCCAGCACTAAGACAGGGGGAGGACAGCCCCAGCATTTT

V: TRBV11-2
D: -
size: few
J: TRBJ1-5
CDR3: CASSPGGKGNQPQHF
DNA: TGTGCCAGCAGCCCCGGAGGGAAGGGCAATCAGCCCCAGCATTTT

V: TRBV27
D: -
size: -
J: TRBJ1-5
CDR3: CASSPLFSNQPQHF
DNA: TGTGCCAGCAGTCCCCTATTTAGCAATCAGCCCCAGCATTTT

V: TRBV7-9
D: -
size: -
J: TRBJ1-1
CDR3: CASTPGVNTEAFF
DNA: TGTGCCAGCACCCCGGGGGTGAACACTGAAGCTTTCTTT

V: TRBV4-2
D: TRBD1
size: -
J: TRBJ2-2
CDR3: CASSQQQGPGTGELFF
DNA: TGTGCCAGCAGCCAACAACAGGGGCCGGGCACCGGGGAGCTGTTTTTT

V: TRBV19
D: -
size: few
J: TRBJ1-5
CDR3: CASSPQARGNQPQHF
DNA: TGTGCCAGTAGTCCGCAAGCCAGGGGCAATCAGCCCCAGCATTTT

V: TRBV5-4
D: -
size: -
J: TRBJ2-7
CDR3: CASSLKGVVHEQYF
DNA: TGTGCCAGCAGCTTGAAAGGGGTGGTCCACGAGCAGTACTTC

V: TRBV27
D: TRBD1
size: -
J: TRBJ1-2
CDR3: CASSPKTGTSGYTF
DNA: TGTGCCAGCAGTCCAAAGACAGGGACCAGTGGCTACACCTTC

V: TRBV4-1
D: TRBD2
size: -
J: TRBJ2-7
CDR3: CASSQVSGAYEQYF
DNA: TGCGCCAGCAGCCAAGTTAGCGGGGCCTACGAGCAGTACTTC

V: TRBV27
D: TRBD2
size: -
J: TRBJ2-1
CDR3: CASTRTSGLWDEQFF
DNA: TGTGCCAGCACCCGGACTAGCGGACTTTGGGATGAGCAGTTCTTC

V: TRBV7-9
D: -
size: -
J: TRBJ2-1
CDR3: CASSHGHYNEQFF
DNA: TGCGCCAGCAGCCACGGACACTACAATGAGCAGTTCTTC

V: TRBV19
D: TRBD1
size: -
J: TRBJ1-1
CDR3: CASRTGGLAFF
DNA: TGTGCCAGCAGGACAGGGGGCTTAGCTTTCTTT

V: TRBV5-4
D: -
size: -
J: TRBJ2-7
CDR3: CASSRGQTYEQYF
DNA: TGTGCCAGCAGCCGAGGACAGACCTACGAGCAGTACTTC

V: TRBV19
D: TRBD1
size: few
J: TRBJ1-5
CDR3: CASRVPGGRQPQHF
DNA: TGTGCCAGTAGAGTGCCAGGGGGCCGCCAGCCCCAGCATTTT

V: TRBV15
D: TRBD1
size: large
J: TRBJ1-5
CDR3: CATSPDGGTEFGFQPQHF
DNA: TGTGCCACCAGCCCCGATGGGGGGACAGAGTTTGGTTTTCAGCCCCAGCATTTT

V: TRBV2
D: TRBD1
size: -
J: TRBJ1-2
CDR3: CASRSGGGYGYTF
DNA: TGTGCCAGCAGGTCAGGGGGCGGTTATGGCTACACCTTC

V: TRBV7-9
D: TRBD1
size: few
J: TRBJ1-5
CDR3: CASSLDRGGNQPQHF
DNA: TGTGCCAGCAGCCTCGACAGGGGGGGCAATCAGCCCCAGCATTTT

V: TRBV29-1
D: -
size: -
J: TRBJ1-1
CDR3: CSVTGGAEAFF
DNA: TGCAGCGTTACAGGTGGCGCTGAAGCTTTCTTT

V: TRBV30
D: TRBD1
size: -
J: TRBJ2-3
CDR3: CAWNPGTVFTDTQYF
DNA: TGTGCCTGGAACCCCGGGACAGTTTTCACAGATACGCAGTATTTT

V: TRBV6-5
D: -
size: -
J: TRBJ2-3
CDR3: CASSLQSTDTQYF
DNA: TGTGCCAGCAGTTTACAGAGCACAGATACGCAGTATTTT